This T cell receptor (beta chain) was recovered during a study of blood T cell repertoires in COVID-19. Study at large: Sites in the United States, Italy and Spain provided acute and convalescent COVID-19 samples.

Using immunoSEQ multiplex PCR, the repertoire was profiled, and TCRdb retains in-frame clones only, with some absent. The data show about 150,000 clones, approximately 80% seen once. Germline trimming cut 8 bases from V and 6 bases from J; bases unmatched to any gene: 7. This CDR3 spans 13 amino acids. The germline CDR1 and CDR2 sequences are WNHNN and SYGVQD (reference sequence). V usage is TRBV10-1 and J usage is TRBJ2-3, with 8 bases fitting TRBD1. The sequence derives from a woman aged 55-69 years with COVID-19, enrolled during active disease. The sequenced sample was peripheral blood. CDR3 bases: TGCGCCAGCCGGCGACAGGGGTTTGATACGCAGTATTTT. Protein product: CASRRQGFDTQYF.